A single T cell receptor (beta chain) is shown here with its context. The data are from a study of blood T cell repertoires in COVID-19. The CDR3 extends over 13 amino acids. The V gene lost 4 bases and the J gene lost 7 bases, with 12 bases spanning the gap. Germline V lookup: CDR1 KGHSH, CDR2 LQKENI. Generated by immunoSEQ multiplex PCR, the TCRdb table keeps only in-frame clones and is missing some. The sample has about 460,000 clones; 75% to 90% are singletons. Input material: PBMCs or T cells enriched from blood (not recorded which). This TCR came from a woman aged 55-69 years who had recovered from COVID-19. The chain links TRBV18 to TRBJ2-3; D possibly corresponds to TRBD1 (5 bases). CDR3: CASSHVGLNTQYF. CDR3 in DNA: TGTGCCAGCTCACACGTGGGGCTCAATACGCAGTATTTT.